What follows are 18 T cell receptor beta chains derived from one specimen sequenced in a study of blood T cell repertoires in COVID-19. Measured with immunoSEQ multiplex PCR; TCRdb has only the in-frame clones, and not every one. The sample has around 210,000 clones, around 83% seen once. The sequencing input was peripheral blood. Receptors were obtained from a human donor in a cohort sampled during active COVID-19.

This clone was seen a handful of times. The rearrangement joins TRBV2 to TRBJ2-7; 9 bases are a match to TRBD1. Germline-derived CDR1 and CDR2 are SNHLY and FYNNEI. This CDR3 comprises 13 residues. V was clipped by 4 bases and J by 10 bases; unmatched bases: 8. The CDR3 nucleotides read TGTGCCAGCAGTGTTCGGGACAGGGAGGGACAGTACTTC. This codes for CASSVRDREGQYF.

This clone was seen just once. This chain connects TRBV30 to TRBJ2-1; the D is unclear. Germline CDR1 GTSNPN, CDR2 SVGIG (reference sequence). Trimming pared 5 bases from V and 1 base from J, leaving 12 bases between. The CDR3 covers 14 residues. CDR3 bases: TGTGCCTGGTGTTCTACGCATTCCTACAATGAGCAGTTCTTC. Its translation is CAWCSTHSYNEQFF.

The chain links TRBV6-5 to TRBJ2-5; unclear D gene. Per germline, CDR1 MNHEY and CDR2 SVGAGI. The CDR3 covers 13 residues. V was cut by 2 bases and J by 2 bases, with 6 bases left in between. The CDR3 loop reads CASSYIGQETQYF. DNA of the CDR3: TGTGCCAGCAGTTACATCGGTCAAGAGACCCAGTACTTC.

This clone was observed a single time. The chain uses TRBV27 and TRBJ1-1; D uncertain. The CDR3 consists of 16 residues. Germline assignment: CDR1 MNHEY and CDR2 SMNVEV (reference sequence). Trimming stripped 5 bases from V and 3 bases from J, with 19 bases between. CDR3 sequence reads: CASSPSLGRGDTEAFF. Here the CDR3 DNA reads TGTGCCAGCAGTCCCAGCCTCGGACGGGGTGACACTGAAGCTTTCTTT.

This clone showed up just once. This chain joins TRBV5-1 and TRBJ1-4; D might be TRBD1 (6 bases). Germline lookup yields CDR1 SGHRS and CDR2 YFSETQ. V lost 5 bases, J lost 5 bases, and 19 bases lay in between. The CDR3 is 16 residues long. CDR3 loop: CASSETGQRPNEKLFF. Here the CDR3 DNA reads TGCGCCAGCAGTGAGACGGGACAACGCCCCAATGAAAAACTGTTTTTT.

V usage is TRBV2 and J usage is TRBJ1-5; 9 bases match TRBD1. The junction had 5 bases not matched to a gene; V was cut back by 6 bases and J by 5 bases. CDR1 and CDR2 (germline): SNHLY, FYNNEI. The CDR3 spans 14 residues. This chain's CDR3 is CASSPGTGYQPQHF. The CDR3 bases are TGTGCCAGCAGCCCCGGGACAGGGTATCAGCCCCAGCATTTT.

The chain carries TRBV4-1 and TRBJ1-2, with a possible D match to TRBD1 (6 bases). Trimming left V 4 bases short and J 3 bases short, with 21 bases between. This CDR3 is 17 amino acids long. CDR1 MGHRA and CDR2 YSYEKL come from the germline V gene. The CDR3 DNA follows: TGCGCCAGCAGCCCCTTTGACAGGTCCACCGATCACTATGGCTACACCTTC. Its protein product is CASSPFDRSTDHYGYTF.

The chain links TRBV7-9 to TRBJ2-1, with D perhaps TRBD2 (5 bases). In germline, CDR1 is SEHNR, CDR2 FQNEAQ (reference sequence). V was pared by 0 bases and J by 9 bases, with 9 bases between. The CDR3 covers 13 residues. Here the CDR3 reads CASSLAGVSEQFF. In DNA, the CDR3 is TGTGCCAGCAGCTTAGCGGGAGTGAGTGAGCAGTTCTTC.

This chain links TRBV7-9 with TRBJ1-4; TRBD1 matches 7 bases. This CDR3 is built from 16 residues. The V and J ends lost 5 bases and 0 bases, in that order; junction bases with no gene match: 6. The V gene's germline CDR1 is SEHNR and CDR2 FQNEAQ (reference sequence). Written as DNA, the CDR3 is TGTGCCAGCAGCCCCGGGACAGCCGCAACTAATGAAAAACTGTTTTTT. Its protein is CASSPGTAATNEKLFF.

This clone came up many times. CDR3 sequence (DNA): TGTGCCAGCAGTGGCCCTAGCACAGATACGCAGTATTTT. This sequence encodes CASSGPSTDTQYF. The gene calls are TRBV27 and TRBJ2-3; no definite D call. Trimming left V 5 bases short and J 0 bases short, with 6 bases between. In germline, CDR1 is MNHEY, CDR2 SMNVEV (reference sequence). The CDR3 sequence is 13 residues long.

This rearrangement joins TRBV5-6 to TRBJ2-7, with 10 nucleotides matching TRBD1. The J segment lost 2 bases and the V segment lost 9 bases, leaving 11 bases of the junction unmatched. Per germline, CDR1 SGHDT and CDR2 YYEEEE. The CDR3 loop spans 15 amino acids. The CDR3 DNA sequence: TGTGCCACCGGTTCGTGGGGGACAGGGGCCTACGAGCAGTACTTC. This translates into CATGSWGTGAYEQYF.

The chain carries TRBV19 and TRBJ1-1, with D unclear. This CDR3 contains 14 residues. V was pared by 7 bases and J by 0 bases, with 12 bases between. Germline loops: CDR1 LNHDA, CDR2 SQIVND (reference sequence). The DNA for the CDR3 is TGTGCCAGTACTCATCCGGGTATGAACACTGAAGCTTTCTTT. This encodes CASTHPGMNTEAFF.

The V gene is TRBV30, the J gene TRBJ2-7, with D perhaps matching TRBD1 (5 bases). V dropped 3 bases and J dropped 9 bases, with 15 bases sitting between them. CDR3 length equals 12 residues. Germline assignment: CDR1 GTSNPN and CDR2 SVGIG (reference sequence). In nucleotides, the CDR3 is TGTGCCTGGAGCGTACAGGCCCTGGGGCAGTACTTC. Translation gives CAWSVQALGQYF.

V usage is TRBV28 and J usage is TRBJ1-5; 8 positions match TRBD1. V lost 6 bases, J lost 2 bases, and 6 bases stayed unmatched. The CDR3 is 15 residues long. From germline, CDR1 is MDHEN and CDR2 SYDVKM. This chain's CDR3 is CASRPTGAGNQPQHF. The CDR3 bases are TGTGCCAGCAGACCGACAGGGGCCGGCAATCAGCCCCAGCATTTT.

The chain combines TRBV28 with TRBJ1-2; D gene ambiguous. Germline V gene data show CDR1 as MDHEN and CDR2 as SYDVKM. There are 11 residues in the CDR3. Trimming pared 6 bases from V and 8 bases from J, leaving 10 bases between. CDR3: CASREGWGYTF. Here the CDR3 DNA reads TGTGCCAGCAGGGAGGGATGGGGCTACACCTTC.

This sequence joins TRBV5-1 and TRBJ2-3; D ambiguous. With 0 bases removed from V and 4 bases from J, the gap between germline ends came to 12 bases. Per the germline V gene, CDR1 is SGHRS and CDR2 is YFSETQ. The CDR3 runs 15 residues. The CDR3: CASSLAKPSPDTQYF. In DNA form, the CDR3 reads TGCGCCAGCAGCTTGGCGAAGCCTAGTCCAGATACGCAGTATTTT.

This rearrangement joins TRBV5-1 to TRBJ2-1; 9 bases match TRBD1. Germline assignment: CDR1 SGHRS and CDR2 YFSETQ. V shed 4 bases, J shed 5 bases, and the junction held 13 bases outside the gene matches. The CDR3 is 17 residues long. The CDR3 loop is CASSKHLGQGGNNEQFF. The CDR3 coding sequence is TGCGCCAGCAGCAAGCACCTGGGACAGGGTGGGAACAATGAGCAGTTCTTC.

The V gene is TRBV29-1, the J gene TRBJ1-2, with D maybe TRBD1 (5 bases). This CDR3 has 13 amino acids. CDR1 is SQVTM and CDR2 is ANQGSEA in the germline V gene. V lost 0 bases to trimming and J lost 4 bases, with 9 bases between them. CDR3 nucleotides: TGCAGCGTTGAAGAGGGGCAGCGCTATGGCTACACCTTC. This sequence encodes CSVEEGQRYGYTF.